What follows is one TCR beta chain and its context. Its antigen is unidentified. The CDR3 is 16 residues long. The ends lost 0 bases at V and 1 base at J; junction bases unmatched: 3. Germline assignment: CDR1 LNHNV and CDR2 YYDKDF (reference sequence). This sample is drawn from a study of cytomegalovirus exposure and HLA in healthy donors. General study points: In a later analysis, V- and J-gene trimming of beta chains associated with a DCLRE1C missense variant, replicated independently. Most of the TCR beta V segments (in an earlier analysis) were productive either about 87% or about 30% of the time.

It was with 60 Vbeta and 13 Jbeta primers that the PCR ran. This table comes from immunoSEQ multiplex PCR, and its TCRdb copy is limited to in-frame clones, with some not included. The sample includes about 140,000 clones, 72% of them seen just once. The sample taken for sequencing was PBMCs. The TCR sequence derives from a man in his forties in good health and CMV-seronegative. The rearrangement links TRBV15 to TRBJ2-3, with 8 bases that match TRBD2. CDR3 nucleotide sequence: TGTGCCACCAGCAGAGAACGAGCGGGAGGCACAGATACGCAGTATTTT. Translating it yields CATSRERAGGTDTQYF.